This T cell receptor (beta chain) was identified in a study of beta chain features in type 1 diabetes. The V gene's germline CDR1 is LNHNV and CDR2 YYDKDF (reference sequence). CDR3 length: 15 amino acids. J gave up 3 bases and V 1 base, and 2 bases lay outside the gene matches. The whole isolated RNA underwent reverse transcription, so sequencing captured expressed TCRB transcripts. Reads from naive, central memory and regulatory T cell samples averaged roughly 3.6 million. Sequencing used immunoSEQ multiplex PCR; TCRdb keeps in-frame clones, though not all of them. The sample lists 150,000 to 200,000 clones; just over 9% were seen once.

V and J are TRBV15 and TRBJ1-4, with 7 bases fitting TRBD1. This clonotype originated in a woman aged 18-29 years in good health. The sample comprised central memory CD4+ T cells from blood. The CDR3 reads CATSRGQGPNEKLFF. The DNA of the CDR3 is TGTGCCACCAGCAGAGGACAGGGACCTAATGAAAAACTGTTTTTT.